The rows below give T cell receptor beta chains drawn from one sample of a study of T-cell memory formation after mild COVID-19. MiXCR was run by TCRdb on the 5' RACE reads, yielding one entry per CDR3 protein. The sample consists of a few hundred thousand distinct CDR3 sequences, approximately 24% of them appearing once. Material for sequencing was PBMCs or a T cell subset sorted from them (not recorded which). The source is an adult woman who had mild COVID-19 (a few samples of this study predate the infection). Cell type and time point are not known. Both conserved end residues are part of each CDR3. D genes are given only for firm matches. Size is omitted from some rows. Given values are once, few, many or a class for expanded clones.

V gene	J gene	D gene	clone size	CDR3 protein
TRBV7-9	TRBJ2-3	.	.	CASSPTLTQSTDTQYF
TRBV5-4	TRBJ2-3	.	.	CASSLSGLTDTQYF
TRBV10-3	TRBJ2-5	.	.	CATRRMDSSQETQYF
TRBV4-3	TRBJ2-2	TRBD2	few	CASSSNLGLADSNTGELFF
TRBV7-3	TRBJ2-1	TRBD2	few	CASSPTSGSDVEQFF
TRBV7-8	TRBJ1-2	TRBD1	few	CASSNRDRSYTF
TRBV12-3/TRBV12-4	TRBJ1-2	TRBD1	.	CASSPGQGFGGYTF
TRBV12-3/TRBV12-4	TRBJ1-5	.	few	CASSGVGDNQPQHF
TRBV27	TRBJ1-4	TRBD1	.	CASRNFGTGGMSEKLFF
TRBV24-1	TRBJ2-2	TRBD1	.	CATSGGQGVPGELFF